This TCR beta chain was obtained from a study of cytotoxic CD8 clonotypes in ibrutinib-treated CLL (dated by TCRdb to the early 2020s). For the wider study: The cohort was composed of approximately 11 relapsed/refractory and roughly 16 treatment-naive patients; IGHV unmutated status was identified in fewer than 18 patients. Cryopreserved peripheral blood mononuclear cells were collected before treatment, at response, and at either disease progression or sustained remission. All remission and progressive disease samples were collected while patients were still receiving ibrutinib. Response samples were taken after a median of 12 months on treatment, ranging from about 6 to 40 months. An average of roughly 270,000 productive templates and 94,082 productive rearrangements was obtained per sample. Longitudinal samples were obtainable from about 30% of the roughly 90 participants in the trial. Responses were partial in roughly 24 patients and complete in 2; after median about 5.5 years follow-up, around 15 stayed in remission and about twelve progressed.

The study at large found these results: Baseline clonality exceeded that of age-matched healthy donors and correlated strongly with circulating CD8+ T-cell counts. Public clonotypes were rare and either shrank or stayed stable during treatment, and the rise in clonality at ibrutinib response reflected expansion of private clonotypes. Sampling times were not matched between patients in sustained remission and patients whose disease was progressing, and lymph node repertoires were not examined. Clonality increased at ibrutinib response, stayed stable in sustained remission, and fell back toward baseline at progression.

Via the germline V gene, CDR1 is SGHVS and CDR2 FNYEAQ. Trimming at the junction amounts to 1 base on V and 2 bases on J, and the germline ends lie 9 bases apart. There are 14 amino acids in the CDR3, from cysteine to phenylalanine inclusive. Of the read, only the CDR3 DNA is kept; its 42 bases are in frame from base 1. The time point label corresponds to: progressive disease on ibrutinib. For TCR beta library preparation, roughly 2 micrograms of genomic DNA were extracted from the cryopreserved PBMCs. Longitudinal blood samples from CLL patients receiving ibrutinib monotherapy were subjected to high-throughput TCR beta sequencing. The patients took part in an open-label, single-center phase 2 trial of ibrutinib monotherapy. Each clonotype received, on average, about 10x coverage in deep resolution sequencing performed on a MiSeq, where the target depth lay between 1 in 1 million and 1 in 200,000 T cells. The immunoSEQ hsTCRB Kit was used to generate TCR beta libraries. As for the authors' bioinformatics: The data were analyzed with ImmunoSEQ Analyzer and ImmunoSEQ Data Assistant, and V, D and J gene assignments followed IMGT definitions. Clonality, with values ranging from 0 to 1, was calculated as one minus the normalized Shannon entropy of productive rearrangement frequencies. Only overrepresented clonotypes making up at least 0.05% of each patient's repertoire were included in the public clonotype analysis. Roughly 13 age-matched healthy donor repertoires from immuneACCESS served as clonality controls. TCRdb stores this immuneACCESS table with in-frame sequences only. Part of the clones is absent; in the studies checked, under half of the shortfall reflects unresolved V genes, and no reason is known for the rest. D and trimming come from the DNA, and the V and J calls and clone size come from that table. This sample gives about 300,000 clones in total; 60% to 80% of them show up just once. Clones ranked in the top ten supply roughly 5% of the sample.

Concerning this clone: Its antigen is unknown. Base qualities were left out, and no much larger clone turns up one base away.

The TCR comes from a human donor with chronic lymphocytic leukemia. The sequence joins TRBV7-6 to TRBJ2-7, with the D gene uncertain. The specimen comprised PBMCs, sampled at disease progression, from a patient treated with ibrutinib. The CDR3 is CASSLGPQAYEQYF. The nucleotides read TGTGCCAGCAGCTTAGGCCCCCAGGCCTACGAGCAGTACTTC. The CDR3, completed at both ends by the reference TRBV7-6 and TRBJ2-7 genes, gives the full variable domain GAGVSQSPRYKVTKRGQDVALRCDPISGHVSLYWYRQALGQGPEFLTYFNYEAQQDKSGLPNDRFSAERPEGSISTLTIQRTEQRDSAMYRCASSLGPQAYEQYFGPGTRLTVT.